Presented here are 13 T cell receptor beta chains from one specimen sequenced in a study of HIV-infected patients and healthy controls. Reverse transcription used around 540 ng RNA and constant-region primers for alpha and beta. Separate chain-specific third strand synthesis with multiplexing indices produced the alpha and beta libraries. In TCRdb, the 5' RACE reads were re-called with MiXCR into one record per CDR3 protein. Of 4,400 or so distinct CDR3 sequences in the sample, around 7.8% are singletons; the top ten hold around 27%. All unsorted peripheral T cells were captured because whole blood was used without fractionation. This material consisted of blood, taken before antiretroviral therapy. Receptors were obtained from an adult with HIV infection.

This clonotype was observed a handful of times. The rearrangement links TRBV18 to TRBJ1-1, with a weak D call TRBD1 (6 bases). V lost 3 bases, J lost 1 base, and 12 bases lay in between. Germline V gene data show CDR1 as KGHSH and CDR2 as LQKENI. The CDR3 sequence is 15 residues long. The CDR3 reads CASSPSRGQNTEAFF. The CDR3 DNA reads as TGTGCCAGCTCACCGTCTCGGGGGCAGAACACTGAAGCTTTCTTT.

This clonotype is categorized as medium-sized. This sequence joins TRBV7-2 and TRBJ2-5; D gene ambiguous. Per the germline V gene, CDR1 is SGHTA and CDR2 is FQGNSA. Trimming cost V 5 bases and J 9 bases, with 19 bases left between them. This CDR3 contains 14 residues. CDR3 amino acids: CASSAYMVREAQYF. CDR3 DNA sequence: TGTGCCAGCAGCGCGTACATGGTTAGAGAAGCCCAGTACTTC.

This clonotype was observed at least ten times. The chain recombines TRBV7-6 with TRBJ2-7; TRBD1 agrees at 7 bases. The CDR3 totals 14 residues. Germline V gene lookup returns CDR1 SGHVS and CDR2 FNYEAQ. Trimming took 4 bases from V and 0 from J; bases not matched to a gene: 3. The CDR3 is CASSSRDSSYEQYF. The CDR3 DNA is TGTGCCAGCAGCTCCCGGGACAGCTCCTACGAGCAGTACTTC.

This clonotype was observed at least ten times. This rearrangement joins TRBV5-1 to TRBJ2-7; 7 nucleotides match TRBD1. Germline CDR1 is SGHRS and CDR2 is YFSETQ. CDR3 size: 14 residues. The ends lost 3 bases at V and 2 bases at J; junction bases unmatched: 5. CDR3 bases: TGCGCCAGCAGCTCAGGGACAGTTCCCTACGAGCAGTACTTC. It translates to CASSSGTVPYEQYF.

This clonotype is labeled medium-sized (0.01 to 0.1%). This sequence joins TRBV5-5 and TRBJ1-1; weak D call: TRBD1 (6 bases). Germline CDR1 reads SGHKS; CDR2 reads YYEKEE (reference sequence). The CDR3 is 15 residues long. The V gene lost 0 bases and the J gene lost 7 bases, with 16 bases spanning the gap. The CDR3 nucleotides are TGTGCCAGCAGCTTGGTGCGGGGGGCTAGGGATGAAGCTTTCTTT. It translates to CASSLVRGARDEAFF.

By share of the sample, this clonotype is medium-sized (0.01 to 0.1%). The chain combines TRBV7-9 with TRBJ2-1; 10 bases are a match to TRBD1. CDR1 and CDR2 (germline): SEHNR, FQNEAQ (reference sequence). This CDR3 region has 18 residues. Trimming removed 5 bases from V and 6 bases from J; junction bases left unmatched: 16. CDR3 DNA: TGTGCCAGCAGCCAAGACTTATTCCCGGACAGGGGGACCAATGAGCAGTTCTTC. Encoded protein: CASSQDLFPDRGTNEQFF.

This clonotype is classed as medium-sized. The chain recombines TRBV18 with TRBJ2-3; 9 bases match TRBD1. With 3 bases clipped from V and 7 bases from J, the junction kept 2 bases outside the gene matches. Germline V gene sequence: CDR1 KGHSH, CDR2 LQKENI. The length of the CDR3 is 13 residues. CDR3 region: CASSPGTGYTQYF. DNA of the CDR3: TGTGCCAGCTCACCGGGGACAGGGTATACGCAGTATTTT.

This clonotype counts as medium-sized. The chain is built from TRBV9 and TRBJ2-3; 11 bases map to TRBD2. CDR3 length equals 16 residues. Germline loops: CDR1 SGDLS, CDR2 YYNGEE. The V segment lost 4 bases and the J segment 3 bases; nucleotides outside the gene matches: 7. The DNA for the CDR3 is TGTGCCAGCAGCCCTTTAGCGGGAGGGCCGACAGATACGCAGTATTTT. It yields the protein CASSPLAGGPTDTQYF. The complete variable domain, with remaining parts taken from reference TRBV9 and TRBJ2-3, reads DSGVTQTPKHLITATGQRVTLRCSPRSGDLSVYWYQQSLDQGLQFLIQYYNGEERAKGNILERFSAQQFPDLHSELNLSSLELGDSALYFCASSPLAGGPTDTQYFGPGTRLTVL.

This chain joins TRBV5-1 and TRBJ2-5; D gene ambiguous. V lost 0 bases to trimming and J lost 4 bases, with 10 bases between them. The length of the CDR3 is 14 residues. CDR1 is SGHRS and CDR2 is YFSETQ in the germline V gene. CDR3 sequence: CASSLEIVRETQYF. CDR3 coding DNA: TGCGCCAGCAGCTTGGAAATAGTGCGAGAGACCCAGTACTTC.

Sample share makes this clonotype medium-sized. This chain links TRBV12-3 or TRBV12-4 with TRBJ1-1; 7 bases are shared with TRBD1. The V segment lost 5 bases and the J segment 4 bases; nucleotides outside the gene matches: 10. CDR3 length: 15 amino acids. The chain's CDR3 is CASSTWTGVGTEAFF. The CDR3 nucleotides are TGTGCCAGCAGTACCTGGACAGGTGTTGGCACTGAAGCTTTCTTT.

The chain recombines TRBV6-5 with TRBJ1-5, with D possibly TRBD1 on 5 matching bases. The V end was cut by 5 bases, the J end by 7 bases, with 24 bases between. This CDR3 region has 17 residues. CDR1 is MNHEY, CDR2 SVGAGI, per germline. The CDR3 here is CASSRHAGDGGRQPQHF. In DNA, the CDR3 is TGTGCCAGCAGTCGCCACGCAGGAGACGGGGGTAGGCAGCCCCAGCATTTT.

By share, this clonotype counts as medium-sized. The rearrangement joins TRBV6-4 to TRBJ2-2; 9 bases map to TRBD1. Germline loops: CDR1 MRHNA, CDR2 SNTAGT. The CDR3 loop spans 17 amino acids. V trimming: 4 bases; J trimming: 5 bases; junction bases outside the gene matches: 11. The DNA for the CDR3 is TGTGCCAGCAGTGCCTCCGACAGGGGGTATCGAACCGGGGAGCTGTTTTTT. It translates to CASSASDRGYRTGELFF.

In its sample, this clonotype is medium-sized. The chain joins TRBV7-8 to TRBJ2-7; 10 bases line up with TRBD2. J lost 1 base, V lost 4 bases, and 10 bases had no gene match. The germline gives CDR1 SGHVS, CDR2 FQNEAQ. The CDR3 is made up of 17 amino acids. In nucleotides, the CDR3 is TGTGCCAGCAGCTCACCATTAGCGGGGGGATTTTCCTACGAGCAGTACTTC. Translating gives CASSSPLAGGFSYEQYF.